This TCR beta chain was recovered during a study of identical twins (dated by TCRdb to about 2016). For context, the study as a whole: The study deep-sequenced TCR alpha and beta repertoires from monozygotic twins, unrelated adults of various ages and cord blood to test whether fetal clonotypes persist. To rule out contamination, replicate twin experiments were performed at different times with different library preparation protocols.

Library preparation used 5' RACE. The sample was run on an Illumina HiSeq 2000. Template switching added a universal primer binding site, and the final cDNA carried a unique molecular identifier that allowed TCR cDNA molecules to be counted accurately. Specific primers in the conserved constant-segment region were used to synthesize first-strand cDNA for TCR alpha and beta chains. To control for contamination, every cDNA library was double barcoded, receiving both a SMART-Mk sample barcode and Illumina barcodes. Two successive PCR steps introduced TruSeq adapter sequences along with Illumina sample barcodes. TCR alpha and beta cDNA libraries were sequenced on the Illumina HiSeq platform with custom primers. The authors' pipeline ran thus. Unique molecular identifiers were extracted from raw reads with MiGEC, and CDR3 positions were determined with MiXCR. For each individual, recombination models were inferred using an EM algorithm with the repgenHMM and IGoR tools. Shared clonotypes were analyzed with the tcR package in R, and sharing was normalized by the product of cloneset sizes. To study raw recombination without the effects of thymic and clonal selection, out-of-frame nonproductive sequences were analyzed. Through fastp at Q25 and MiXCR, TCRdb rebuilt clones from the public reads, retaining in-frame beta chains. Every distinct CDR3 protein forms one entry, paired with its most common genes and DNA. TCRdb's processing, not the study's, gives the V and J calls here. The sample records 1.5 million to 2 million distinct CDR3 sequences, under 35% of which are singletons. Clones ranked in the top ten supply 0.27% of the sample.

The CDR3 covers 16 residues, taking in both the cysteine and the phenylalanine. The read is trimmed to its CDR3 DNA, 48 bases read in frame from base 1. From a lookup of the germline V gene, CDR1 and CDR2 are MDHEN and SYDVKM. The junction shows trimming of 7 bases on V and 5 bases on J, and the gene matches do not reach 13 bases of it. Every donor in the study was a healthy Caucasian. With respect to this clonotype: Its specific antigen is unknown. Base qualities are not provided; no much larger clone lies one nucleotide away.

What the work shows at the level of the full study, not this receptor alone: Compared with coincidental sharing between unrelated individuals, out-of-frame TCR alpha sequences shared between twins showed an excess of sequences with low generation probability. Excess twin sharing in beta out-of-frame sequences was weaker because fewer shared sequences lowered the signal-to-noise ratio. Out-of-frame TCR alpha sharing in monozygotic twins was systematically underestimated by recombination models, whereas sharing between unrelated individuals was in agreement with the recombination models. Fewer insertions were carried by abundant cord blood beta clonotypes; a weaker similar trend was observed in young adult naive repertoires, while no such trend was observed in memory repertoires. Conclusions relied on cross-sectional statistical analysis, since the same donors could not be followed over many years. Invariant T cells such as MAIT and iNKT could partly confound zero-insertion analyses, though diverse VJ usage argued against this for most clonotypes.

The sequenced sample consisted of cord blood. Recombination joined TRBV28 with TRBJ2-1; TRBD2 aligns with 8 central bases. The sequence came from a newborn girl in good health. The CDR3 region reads CASTTAGLAGNNEQFF. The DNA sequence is TGTGCCAGCACCACCGCCGGGTTAGCGGGAAACAATGAGCAGTTCTTC.